Following are 27 T cell receptor beta chains from one sample sequenced in a study of Ad26.COV2.S vaccination and SARS-CoV-2 variants. The treatment here: about 20 received Ad26.COV2.S at low or high dose, single or two shots; about 5 received placebo; per-sample allocation not given. Sampling took place 63 days after the first vaccine or placebo injection. TCRdb's table, derived via immunoSEQ multiplex PCR, lists solely in-frame clones and lacks some. The table lists 440,000 or so clones, 90% of them singletons. The specimen was peripheral blood, collected in a trial of Ad26.COV2.S vaccine versus placebo. The receptors derive from a person between 18 and 65 years old who received the Ad26.COV2.S COVID-19 vaccine or a placebo.

The V and J genes are TRBV7-9 and TRBJ2-5; perhaps TRBD1 as D (8 bases). This CDR3 spans 16 amino acids. V lost 5 bases and J lost 5, with 21 bases in between. Per germline, CDR1 SEHNR and CDR2 FQNEAQ (reference sequence). This CDR3 reads CASSTAPTGGGETQYF. Here the CDR3 DNA reads TGTGCCAGCAGCACCGCTCCTACAGGGGGGGGCGAGACCCAGTACTTC.

The rearrangement joins TRBV19 to TRBJ2-7; D unclear. This CDR3 has 13 residues. The germline V gene encodes CDR1 LNHDA and CDR2 SQIVND (reference sequence). V dropped 4 bases and J dropped 3 bases, with 10 bases sitting between them. The chain's CDR3 is CASSTGPGYEQYF. In nucleotides, the CDR3 is TGTGCCAGTAGTACCGGACCCGGCTACGAGCAGTACTTC.

Only one count was recorded for this clone. The chain uses TRBV14 and TRBJ1-2, with 7 bases that match TRBD1. This CDR3 region has 13 residues. Trimming cost V 5 bases and J 7 bases; bases outside gene matches: 7. Per the germline V gene, CDR1 is SGHDN and CDR2 is FVKESK. The CDR3 DNA follows: TGTGCCAGCAGCTACCGGGACAGTCGTGGCTACACCTTC. This encodes CASSYRDSRGYTF.

The chain links TRBV19 to TRBJ2-2; 15 bases agree with TRBD2. V trimming: 3 bases; J trimming: 4 bases; junction bases outside the gene matches: 12. Germline-derived CDR1 and CDR2 are LNHDA and SQIVND (reference sequence). The CDR3 is 20 amino acids. DNA of the CDR3: TGTGCCAGTAGTATCTTTTCGAGGACTAGCGGGAGGGTGGGCACCGGGGAGCTGTTTTTT. Amino acid sequence: CASSIFSRTSGRVGTGELFF.

This rearrangement joins TRBV27 to TRBJ2-5; 7 nucleotides match TRBD1. Germline CDR1 MNHEY, CDR2 SMNVEV (reference sequence). The CDR3 consists of 13 residues. With 6 bases clipped from V and 1 base from J, the junction kept 2 bases outside the gene matches. CDR3 DNA: TGTGCCAGCAGGGGGACAGCCCAAGAGACCCAGTACTTC. Translation: CASRGTAQETQYF.

The chain couples TRBV28 to TRBJ1-5; possibly TRBD1 for D (6 bases). This CDR3 comprises 17 residues. Germline V CDR1 and CDR2: MDHEN, SYDVKM. V dropped 0 bases and J dropped 5 bases, with 17 bases sitting between them. The CDR3 coding sequence is TGTGCCAGCAGTTTATGGGGTTCAGGGACATTGGATCAGCCCCAGCATTTT. Encoded protein: CASSLWGSGTLDQPQHF. Full variable domain (rest looked up from reference TRBV28 and TRBJ1-5): DVKVTQSSRYLVKRTGEKVFLECVQDMDHENMFWYRQDPGLGLRLIYFSYDVKMKEKGDIPEGYSVSREKKERFSLILESASTNQTSMYLCASSLWGSGTLDQPQHFGDGTRLSIL.

This chain uses TRBV9 with TRBJ2-7; tentative D call: TRBD2 (6 bases). V lost 0 bases and J lost 0, with 10 bases in between. The CDR3 spans 15 residues. Germline CDR1 and CDR2: SGDLS and YYNGEE. As DNA, the CDR3 is TGTGCCAGCAGCGTAGATGCGGGGCTCTCCTACGAGCAGTACTTC. Protein sequence: CASSVDAGLSYEQYF. The full variable domain, with the rest looked up from reference TRBV9 and TRBJ2-7, is DSGVTQTPKHLITATGQRVTLRCSPRSGDLSVYWYQQSLDQGLQFLIQYYNGEERAKGNILERFSAQQFPDLHSELNLSSLELGDSALYFCASSVDAGLSYEQYFGPGTRLTVT.

V usage is TRBV5-4 and J usage is TRBJ2-3, with D maybe TRBD2 (6 bases). Deletions cut 4 bases from V and 6 bases from J, with 12 bases between. The CDR3 runs to 13 residues. Germline CDR1 is SGHNT and CDR2 is YYREEE (reference sequence). CDR3 coding DNA: TGTGCCAGCAGCGCCGGACTATCTGATACGCAGTATTTT. Translating gives CASSAGLSDTQYF.

The chain has TRBV5-6 and TRBJ1-6, with D unclear. V lost 2 bases and J lost 0, with 3 bases in between. The CDR3 runs to 14 residues. Germline V lookup: CDR1 SGHDT, CDR2 YYEEEE. The CDR3 coding sequence is TGTGCCAGCAGCTTAAGCTCCTATAATTCACCCCTCCACTTT. Protein sequence: CASSLSSYNSPLHF. The whole variable domain, remainder taken from reference TRBV5-6 and TRBJ1-6, is DAGVTQSPTHLIKTRGQQVTLRCSPKSGHDTVSWYQQALGQGPQFIFQYYEEEERQRGNFPDRFSGHQFPNYSSELNVNALLLGDSALYLCASSLSSYNSPLHFGNGTRLTVT.

The chain carries TRBV19 and TRBJ2-7; 7 bases align to TRBD2. This CDR3 has 14 amino acids. Germline assignment: CDR1 LNHDA and CDR2 SQIVND (reference sequence). Germline trimming cut 5 bases from V and 4 bases from J; bases unmatched to any gene: 8. The CDR3 spells CASSRGVWEYEQYF. In nucleotides, the CDR3 is TGTGCCAGTAGTCGGGGGGTATGGGAATACGAGCAGTACTTC.

The chain uses TRBV5-6 and TRBJ1-4, with 7 positions matching TRBD1. This CDR3 is built from 16 residues. V was clipped by 0 bases and J by 2 bases; unmatched bases: 4. The germline gives CDR1 SGHDT, CDR2 YYEEEE. The CDR3 spells CASSLDRGVTNEKLFF. The CDR3 DNA reads TGTGCCAGCAGCTTGGACAGGGGAGTCACTAATGAAAAACTGTTTTTT.

This sequence joins TRBV7-9 and TRBJ1-4, with D unresolved. The CDR3 is 12 amino acids. The V end was cut by 3 bases, the J end by 4 bases, with 3 bases between. Germline assignment: CDR1 SEHNR and CDR2 FQNEAQ (reference sequence). The chain's CDR3 is CASSFNNEKLFF. CDR3 bases: TGTGCCAGCAGCTTTAATAATGAAAAACTGTTTTTT.

The V and J genes are TRBV28 and TRBJ2-2; 10 bases line up with TRBD2. The V gene's germline CDR1 is MDHEN and CDR2 SYDVKM. The CDR3 length is 15 residues. V shed 2 bases, J shed 7 bases, and the junction held 4 bases outside the gene matches. In DNA form, the CDR3 reads TGTGCCAGCAGTTTAAGCGGGAGGGCTAACGGGGAGCTGTTTTTT. It yields the protein CASSLSGRANGELFF.

The V and J genes are TRBV7-2 and TRBJ2-5; 9 bases map to TRBD1. Per germline, CDR1 SGHTA and CDR2 FQGNSA. The CDR3 is 15 residues long. The trim removed 5 bases at V and 5 bases at J, leaving 9 bases unmatched. CDR3 nucleotides: TGTGCCAGCAGCGACGGGACAGGGATAGGGGAGACCCAGTACTTC. Its protein is CASSDGTGIGETQYF.

The chain joins TRBV15 to TRBJ2-7; a possible D gene is TRBD2 (6 bases). The CDR3 is made up of 15 amino acids. CDR1 and CDR2 (germline): LNHNV, YYDKDF (reference sequence). Trimming pared 0 bases from V and 5 bases from J, leaving 14 bases between. CDR3 sequence: CATSRDLGGKHEQYF. The CDR3, as DNA: TGTGCCACCAGCAGAGATCTCGGGGGTAAGCACGAGCAGTACTTC.

This rearrangement joins TRBV6-5 to TRBJ2-7; D possibly corresponds to TRBD1 (6 bases). In germline, CDR1 is MNHEY, CDR2 SVGAGI. V lost 7 bases to trimming and J lost 3 bases, with 19 bases between them. The CDR3 totals 15 residues. CDR3 bases: TGTGCCAGCAAGTCCGGGGCAGGGGATAACTACGAGCAGTACTTC. Its protein product is CASKSGAGDNYEQYF.

The rearrangement links TRBV10-3 to TRBJ2-7; D not certain. The V gene lost 6 bases and the J gene lost 11 bases, with 20 bases spanning the gap. This CDR3 is built from 13 residues. Germline V gives CDR1 ENHRY, CDR2 SYGVKD. CDR3 DNA: TGTGCCATCAGCCTATCTCTCCGCCTCTCTAAGTACTTC. This translates into CAISLSLRLSKYF.

V and J are TRBV11-2 and TRBJ1-2; maybe TRBD1 (5 bases). Looked up from germline, CDR1 is SGHAT and CDR2 is FQNNGV. This CDR3 is built from 15 residues. Trimming stripped 5 bases from V and 4 bases from J, with 17 bases between. CDR3 in DNA: TGTGCCAGCAGCCCCTCTGGGGACGGACTCTATGGCTACACCTTC. Translation gives CASSPSGDGLYGYTF.

The genes are TRBV27 and TRBJ2-4; no reliable D call. Germline V lookup: CDR1 MNHEY, CDR2 SMNVEV (reference sequence). The CDR3 is 14 amino acids. V was trimmed by 2 bases and J by 6 bases, leaving 11 bases between them. This CDR3 is CASSLTFPGNIQYF. Written as DNA, the CDR3 is TGTGCCAGCAGTTTAACATTCCCGGGAAACATTCAGTACTTC.

This chain joins TRBV25-1 and TRBJ2-5, with D perhaps TRBD1 (6 bases). This CDR3 is 13 amino acids long. Trimming left V 8 bases short and J 3 bases short, with 13 bases between. CDR1 MGHDK and CDR2 SYGVNS come from the germline V gene. Here the CDR3 DNA reads TGTGCCAGCGCCGATGGGGGCAAAGAGACCCAGTACTTC. Its translation: CASADGGKETQYF.

V usage is TRBV5-6 and J usage is TRBJ1-2; 10 bases agree with TRBD1. CDR1 and CDR2 from the germline V gene are SGHDT and YYEEEE. The V and J ends lost 3 bases and 7 bases, in that order; junction bases with no gene match: 6. This CDR3 is 14 amino acids long. CDR3 DNA: TGTGCCAGCAGCTGGGGGACAGGGGTGGTTGGCTACACCTTC. Protein sequence: CASSWGTGVVGYTF.

This clone showed up just a few times. The chain uses TRBV6-5 and TRBJ1-1; D is unclear. Germline-derived CDR1 and CDR2 are MNHEY and SVGAGI. This CDR3 contains 13 residues. With 5 bases removed from V and 4 bases from J, the gap between germline ends came to 11 bases. The CDR3 nucleotides read TGTGCCAGCAGTAAGACAATCTCCACTGAAGCTTTCTTT. Protein sequence: CASSKTISTEAFF.

The rearrangement joins TRBV11-2 to TRBJ2-2; the match to TRBD1 covers 7 bases. The V gene end was trimmed by 0 bases and the J gene end by 3 bases; junction bases not matched to a gene: 4. This CDR3 is 16 amino acids long. Germline values: CDR1 SGHAT, CDR2 FQNNGV. As DNA, the CDR3 is TGTGCCAGCAGCTTAGATGGGGACAGATACACCGGGGAGCTGTTTTTT. Encoded protein: CASSLDGDRYTGELFF.

The J gene is TRBJ2-5, the V gene TRBV14, with D tentatively TRBD2 (5 bases). This CDR3 is built from 12 residues. Trimming removed 2 bases at V and 7 bases at J, with 8 bases between. Germline CDR1 and CDR2: SGHDN and FVKESK. CDR3: CASSQSAGTQYF. The DNA of the CDR3 is TGTGCCAGCAGCCAATCTGCGGGGACCCAGTACTTC.

The rearrangement joins TRBV4-1 to TRBJ2-2; TRBD2 agrees at 8 bases. V dropped 1 base and J dropped 7; count of bases not matched to a gene: 11. The germline gives CDR1 MGHRA, CDR2 YSYEKL. The CDR3 spans 17 residues. The CDR3: CASSQVAGGELGGELFF. CDR3 sequence (DNA): TGCGCCAGCAGCCAAGTGGCGGGAGGAGAATTGGGCGGGGAGCTGTTTTTT.

V usage is TRBV27 and J usage is TRBJ1-1; TRBD1 matches at 7 bases. With V trimmed by 0 bases and J by 7 bases, 2 bases remained unmatched. Germline lookup yields CDR1 MNHEY and CDR2 SMNVEV (reference sequence). This CDR3 contains 13 residues. This CDR3 reads CASSLSGTVEAFF. The CDR3, as DNA: TGTGCCAGCAGTTTATCCGGGACAGTTGAAGCTTTCTTT.

This chain uses TRBV18 with TRBJ2-2; TRBD1 might be the D (6 bases). CDR1 is KGHSH and CDR2 is LQKENI in the germline V gene. Trimming took 3 bases from V and 6 from J, leaving 14 bases between them. CDR3 size: 15 residues. As DNA, the CDR3 is TGTGCCAGCTCACCCGGGAACAGGGCTGCCGGGGAGCTGTTTTTT. Its protein is CASSPGNRAAGELFF.